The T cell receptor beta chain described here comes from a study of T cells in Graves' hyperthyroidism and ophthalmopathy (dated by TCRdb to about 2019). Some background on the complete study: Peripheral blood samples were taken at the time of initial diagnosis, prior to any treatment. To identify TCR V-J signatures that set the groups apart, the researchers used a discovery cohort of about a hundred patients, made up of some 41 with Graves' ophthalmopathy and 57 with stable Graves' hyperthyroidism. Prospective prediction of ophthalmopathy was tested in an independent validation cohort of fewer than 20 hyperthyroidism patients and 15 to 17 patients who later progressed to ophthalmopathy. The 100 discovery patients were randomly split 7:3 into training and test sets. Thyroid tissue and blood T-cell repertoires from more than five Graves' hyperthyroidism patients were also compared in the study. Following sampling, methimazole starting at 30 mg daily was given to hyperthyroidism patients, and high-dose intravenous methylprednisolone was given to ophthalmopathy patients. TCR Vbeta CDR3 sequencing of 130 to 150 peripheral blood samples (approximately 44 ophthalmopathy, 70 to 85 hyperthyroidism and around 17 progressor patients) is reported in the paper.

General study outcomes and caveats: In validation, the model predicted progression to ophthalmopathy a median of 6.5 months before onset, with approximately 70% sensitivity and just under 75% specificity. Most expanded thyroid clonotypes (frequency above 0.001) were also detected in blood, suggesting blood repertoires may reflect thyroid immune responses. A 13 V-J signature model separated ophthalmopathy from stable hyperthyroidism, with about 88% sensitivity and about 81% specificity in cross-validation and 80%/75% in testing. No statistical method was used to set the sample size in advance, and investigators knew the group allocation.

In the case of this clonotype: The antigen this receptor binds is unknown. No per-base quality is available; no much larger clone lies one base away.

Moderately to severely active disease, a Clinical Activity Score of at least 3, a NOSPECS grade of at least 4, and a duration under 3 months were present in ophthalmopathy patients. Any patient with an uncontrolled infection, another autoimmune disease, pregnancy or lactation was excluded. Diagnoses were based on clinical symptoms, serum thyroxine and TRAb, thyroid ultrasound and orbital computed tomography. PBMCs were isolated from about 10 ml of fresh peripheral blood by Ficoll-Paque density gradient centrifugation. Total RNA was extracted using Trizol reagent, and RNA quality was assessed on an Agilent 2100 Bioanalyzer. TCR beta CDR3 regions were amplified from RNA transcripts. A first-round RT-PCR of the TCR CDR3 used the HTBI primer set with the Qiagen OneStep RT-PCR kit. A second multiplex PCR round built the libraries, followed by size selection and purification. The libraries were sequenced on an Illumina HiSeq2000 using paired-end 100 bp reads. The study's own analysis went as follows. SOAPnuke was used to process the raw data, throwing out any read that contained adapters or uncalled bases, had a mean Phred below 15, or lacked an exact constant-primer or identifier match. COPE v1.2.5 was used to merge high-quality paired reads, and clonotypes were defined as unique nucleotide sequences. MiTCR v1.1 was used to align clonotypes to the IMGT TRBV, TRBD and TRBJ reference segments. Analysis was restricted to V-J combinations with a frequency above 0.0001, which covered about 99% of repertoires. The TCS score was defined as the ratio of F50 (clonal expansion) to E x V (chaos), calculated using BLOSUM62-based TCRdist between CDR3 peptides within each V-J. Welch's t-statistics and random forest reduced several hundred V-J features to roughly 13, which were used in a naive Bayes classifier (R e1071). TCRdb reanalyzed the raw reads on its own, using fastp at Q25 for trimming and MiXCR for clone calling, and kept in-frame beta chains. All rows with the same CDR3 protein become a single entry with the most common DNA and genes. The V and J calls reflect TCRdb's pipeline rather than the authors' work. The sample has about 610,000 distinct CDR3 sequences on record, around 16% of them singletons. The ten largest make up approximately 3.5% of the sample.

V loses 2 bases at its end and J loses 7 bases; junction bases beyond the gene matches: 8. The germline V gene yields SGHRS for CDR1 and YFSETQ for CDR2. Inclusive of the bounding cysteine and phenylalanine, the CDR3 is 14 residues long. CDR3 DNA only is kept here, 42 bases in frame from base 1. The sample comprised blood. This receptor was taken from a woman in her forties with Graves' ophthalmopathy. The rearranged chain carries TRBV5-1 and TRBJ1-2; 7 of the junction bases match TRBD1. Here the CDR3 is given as CASSLGRGDSGYTF. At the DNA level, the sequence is TGCGCCAGCAGCTTAGGCAGGGGGGACTCTGGCTACACCTTC.